This T cell receptor beta chain appears in the sequencing data of a study of beta chain features in type 1 diabetes. Per germline, CDR1 SGHVS and CDR2 FQNEAQ. This CDR3 spans 14 amino acids. V was clipped by 4 bases and J by 0 bases, with 10 bases between them. The isolated RNA, all of it, was reverse transcribed, so expressed TCRB transcripts were what got sequenced. Only in-frame clones appear in the TCRdb table, and some are missing; sequencing was by immunoSEQ multiplex PCR. The table shows 330,000 or so clones, with around 15% occurring only once. The specimen was central memory CD4+ T cells from blood. This chain joins TRBV7-8 and TRBJ2-7; D is possibly TRBD1 or TRBD2 (5 bases each). The TCR sequence derives from a young man in good health. The DNA for the CDR3 is TGTGCCAGCAGCTGGGGACCGACCTCCTACGAGCAGTACGTC. Translation: CASSWGPTSYEQYV.